The T cell receptor (beta chain) described here comes from a study of T cell clonotyping in hematopoietic cell transplantation. Study conclusions and caveats: Without cell sorting, CD4 versus CD8 contributions remain unresolved.

In the case of this clone: What it binds is unknown.

The CDR3 loop spans 11 amino acids. CDR1 is GTSNPN, CDR2 SVGIG, per germline (reference sequence). V was clipped by 2 bases and J by 7 bases, with 9 bases between them. Repertoires were generated with immunoSEQ multiplex PCR, while TCRdb's copy carries only in-frame clones and drops some. The table lists fewer than 10,000 clones, around nine tenths of them singletons. The sequence came from a male patient over 55 who had an allogeneic stem cell transplant from a related donor, so the T cells may come from the graft donor. Some clones in this sample may be carry-over from other donors' samples. Sequenced material: peripheral blood mononuclear cells, taken at the time of graft-versus-host disease after allogeneic stem cell transplant. The chain links TRBV30 to TRBJ2-7; D unresolved. The CDR3 is CAWSLGLEQYF. The DNA for the CDR3 is TGTGCCTGGAGTCTCGGGTTGGAGCAGTACTTC. Full variable domain (outside the CDR3, taken from reference TRBV30 and TRBJ2-7): SQTIHQWPATLVQPVGSPLSLECTVEGTSNPNLYWYRQAAGRGLQLLFYSVGIGQISSEVPQNLSASRPQDRQFILSSKKLLLSDSGFYLCAWSLGLEQYFGPGTRLTVT.